The clone carrying this T cell receptor (beta chain) was counted only a few times. Its antigen remains unidentified. The data were obtained in a study of early T cells in non-severe SARS-CoV-2 infection. Background on the study: The study sequenced bulk RNA from unsorted whole blood, with chains unpaired.

This CDR3 comprises 15 residues. Between the trimmed V and J ends, which lost 6 bases and 3 bases, there was a span of 18 bases. Germline V CDR1 and CDR2: MDHEN, SYDVKM. The TCR library protocol attached unique molecular identifiers to the individual cDNA molecules. TCRdb ran MiXCR on the 5' RACE reads and lists one entry per CDR3 protein. Here the sample spans about 59,000 distinct CDR3 sequences, roughly 13% being singletons. The study, taken as a whole, reports: VDJdb-based matching was biased toward anti-spike CD8 responses and missed private and CD4 specificities.

This chain connects TRBV28 to TRBJ2-7; D unresolved. The TCR originated in an adult who was a healthcare worker with PCR-confirmed SARS-CoV-2 infection or an uninfected control (not recorded which). The material sequenced was whole blood, taken at baseline. Here the CDR3 reads CASRGKVGSIYEQYF. The CDR3 region has the DNA TGTGCCAGCAGGGGTAAGGTGGGGTCTATCTACGAGCAGTACTTC.